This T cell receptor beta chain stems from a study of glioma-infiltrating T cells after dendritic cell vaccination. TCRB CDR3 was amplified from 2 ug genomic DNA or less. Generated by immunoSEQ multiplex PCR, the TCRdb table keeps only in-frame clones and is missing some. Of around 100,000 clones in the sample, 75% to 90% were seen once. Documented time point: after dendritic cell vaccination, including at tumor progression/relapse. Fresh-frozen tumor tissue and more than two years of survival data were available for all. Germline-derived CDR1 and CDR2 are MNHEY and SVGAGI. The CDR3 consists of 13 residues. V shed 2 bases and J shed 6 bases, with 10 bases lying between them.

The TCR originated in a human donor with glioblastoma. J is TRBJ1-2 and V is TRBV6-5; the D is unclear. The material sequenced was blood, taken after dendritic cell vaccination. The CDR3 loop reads CASSYNTANGYTF. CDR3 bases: TGTGCCAGCAGTTACAATACAGCTAATGGCTACACCTTC.